The 18 T cell receptor beta chains listed next were all sequenced from one sample in a study of blood T cell repertoires in COVID-19. Using immunoSEQ multiplex PCR, the repertoire was profiled, and TCRdb retains in-frame clones only, with some absent. In the table there are approximately 200,000 clones, roughly three quarters of which are singletons. The sequenced sample consisted of peripheral blood. The source is an elderly woman with COVID-19, enrolled during active disease.

This chain joins TRBV6-2 or TRBV6-3 and TRBJ2-7; 7 bases are a match to TRBD2. V dropped 4 bases and J dropped 7; count of bases not matched to a gene: 13. This CDR3 has 15 amino acids. Germline-derived CDR1 and CDR2 are MNHEY and SVGEGT. The CDR3 loop is CASSSLGTKMREQYF. DNA for the CDR3: TGTGCCAGCAGTTCCCTCGGGACTAAAATGAGGGAGCAGTACTTC.

As DNA, the CDR3 is TGTGCCAGCAGCGGCGGGGGGGCGGACAATGAGCAGTTCTTC. Protein product: CASSGGGADNEQFF. The chain recombines TRBV9 with TRBJ2-1; 9 nucleotides align to TRBD2. Germline V lookup: CDR1 SGDLS, CDR2 YYNGEE. There are 14 residues in the CDR3. The ends lost 3 bases at V and 5 bases at J; junction bases unmatched: 3.

V is TRBV7-9 and J is TRBJ1-3, with D possibly TRBD1 on 6 matching bases. Germline CDR1 is SEHNR and CDR2 is FQNEAQ (reference sequence). Trimming removed 0 bases from V and 3 bases from J, with 12 bases in between. The CDR3 contains 16 residues. The CDR3 region is CASSLAGWTDGNTIYF. CDR3 bases: TGTGCCAGCAGCTTAGCCGGTTGGACAGATGGAAACACCATATATTTT. The variable domain in full, with the rest retrieved from reference TRBV7-9 and TRBJ1-3, is DTGVSQNPRHKITKRGQNVTFRCDPISEHNRLYWYRQTLGQGPEFLTYFQNEAQLEKSRLLSDRFSAERPKGSFSTLEIQRTEQGDSAMYLCASSLAGWTDGNTIYFGEGSWLTVV.

The chain couples TRBV9 to TRBJ2-7; possibly TRBD1 for D (6 bases). V was pared by 4 bases and J by 5 bases, with 19 bases between. Germline V gene lookup returns CDR1 SGDLS and CDR2 YYNGEE. This CDR3 has 15 amino acids. The CDR3 protein is CASSPHGYRVHEQYF. Written as DNA, the CDR3 is TGTGCCAGCAGCCCCCACGGGTACAGGGTCCACGAGCAGTACTTC. The variable domain in full, with the rest retrieved from reference TRBV9 and TRBJ2-7, is DSGVTQTPKHLITATGQRVTLRCSPRSGDLSVYWYQQSLDQGLQFLIQYYNGEERAKGNILERFSAQQFPDLHSELNLSSLELGDSALYFCASSPHGYRVHEQYFGPGTRLTVT.

The chain carries TRBV15 and TRBJ2-7, with D uncertain. Between the trimmed V and J ends, which lost 7 bases and 6 bases, there was a span of 19 bases. Looked up from germline, CDR1 is LNHNV and CDR2 is YYDKDF (reference sequence). CDR3 length: 14 residues. The chain's CDR3 is CATNDLGLLAEQYF. CDR3 nucleotides: TGTGCCACCAACGACCTTGGGCTATTGGCCGAGCAGTACTTC.

The rearrangement links TRBV28 to TRBJ2-7; tentative D call: TRBD1 (5 bases). The CDR3 sequence is 17 residues long. Germline CDR1 reads MDHEN; CDR2 reads SYDVKM. V gave up 2 bases and J gave up 1 base, with 18 bases separating them. CDR3 DNA sequence: TGTGCCAGCAGTTTAAACCCATTGTTGGGGCTATCCTACGAGCAGTACTTC. It yields the protein CASSLNPLLGLSYEQYF.

This chain links TRBV7-9 with TRBJ2-1, with D possibly TRBD1 on 5 matching bases. CDR3 length: 13 amino acids. The germline V gene encodes CDR1 SEHNR and CDR2 FQNEAQ (reference sequence). V gave up 5 bases and J gave up 6 bases, with 11 bases separating them. CDR3: CASSVTGLNEQFF. CDR3 DNA sequence: TGTGCCAGCAGCGTCACAGGTCTCAATGAGCAGTTCTTC. Full variable domain (remainder filled in from reference TRBV7-9 and TRBJ2-1): DTGVSQNPRHKITKRGQNVTFRCDPISEHNRLYWYRQTLGQGPEFLTYFQNEAQLEKSRLLSDRFSAERPKGSFSTLEIQRTEQGDSAMYLCASSVTGLNEQFFGPGTRLTVL.

This clone was counted only a few times. The chain links TRBV5-6 to TRBJ2-3, with 8 bases aligning to TRBD2. The CDR3 extends over 14 amino acids. In germline, CDR1 is SGHDT, CDR2 YYEEEE. With V trimmed by 5 bases and J by 10 bases, 12 bases remained unmatched. Here the CDR3 DNA reads TGTGCCAGCAGGCAACGCGGGAGGAGAGTTGCGCAGTATTTT. Its translation: CASRQRGRRVAQYF.

The genes are TRBV12-3 or TRBV12-4 and TRBJ1-1; 8 nucleotides line up with TRBD1. Losses at the gene ends were 6 bases for V and 11 bases for J; bases not matched to a gene: 8. The CDR3 totals 12 residues. The CDR3 DNA is TGTGCCAGCAGACTTACAGGGGGACATGCTTTCTTT. It is translated as CASRLTGGHAFF.

This clone showed up just a few times. The J gene is TRBJ2-1, the V gene TRBV19; 8 nucleotides agree with TRBD2. The CDR3 length is 17 residues. Germline values: CDR1 LNHDA, CDR2 SQIVND (reference sequence). The V segment lost 1 base and the J segment 4 bases; nucleotides outside the gene matches: 9. The DNA of the CDR3 is TGTGCCAGTAGTATAGGGGGACTAGTCTCTGTTTACAATGAGCAGTTCTTC. Translated, it gives CASSIGGLVSVYNEQFF.

This chain joins TRBV5-6 and TRBJ1-1; weak D call: TRBD1 (5 bases). This CDR3 spans 13 amino acids. Germline CDR1 reads SGHDT; CDR2 reads YYEEEE. The V gene lost 2 bases and the J gene lost 4 bases, with 9 bases spanning the gap. This CDR3 is CASSLGELTEAFF. The CDR3 DNA is TGTGCCAGCAGCTTAGGGGAACTCACTGAAGCTTTCTTT. Full variable domain (missing parts from reference TRBV5-6 and TRBJ1-1): DAGVTQSPTHLIKTRGQQVTLRCSPKSGHDTVSWYQQALGQGPQFIFQYYEEEERQRGNFPDRFSGHQFPNYSSELNVNALLLGDSALYLCASSLGELTEAFFGQGTRLTVV.

Here the CDR3 reads CASSPTGPSTNEKLFF. CDR3 DNA sequence: TGTGCCAGCTCACCAACAGGGCCCTCAACTAATGAAAAACTGTTTTTT. The genes are TRBV18 and TRBJ1-4; D perhaps matches TRBD1 (6 bases). This CDR3 contains 16 residues. V shed 2 bases and J shed 0 bases, with 10 bases lying between them. Germline V gene sequence: CDR1 KGHSH, CDR2 LQKENI.

V is TRBV12-3 or TRBV12-4 and J is TRBJ2-7; no reliable D call. This CDR3 spans 13 amino acids. Trimming stripped 4 bases from V and 2 bases from J, with 9 bases between. The CDR3 sequence: CASSSGSPYEQYF. The CDR3 region has the DNA TGTGCCAGCAGTTCCGGGTCCCCCTACGAGCAGTACTTC.

This chain links TRBV28 with TRBJ2-7; 7 positions match TRBD1. V lost 5 bases and J lost 6; bases outside the gene matches: 7. Germline-derived CDR1 and CDR2 are MDHEN and SYDVKM. The CDR3 is made up of 13 amino acids. CDR3 sequence: CASSLGQSPEQYF. CDR3 in DNA: TGTGCCAGCAGTCTGGGACAGTCCCCCGAGCAGTACTTC.

The gene calls are TRBV27 and TRBJ1-2; 8 positions match TRBD1. Germline loops: CDR1 MNHEY, CDR2 SMNVEV (reference sequence). J gave up 6 bases and V 6 bases, and 6 bases lay outside the gene matches. The CDR3 totals 13 residues. CDR3 nucleotides: TGTGCCAGCAGCGCGACAGGGGTGGATGGCTACACCTTC. Its protein is CASSATGVDGYTF.

A single count supports this clone. V usage is TRBV21-1 and J usage is TRBJ1-5; the D call in the table, TRBD1, was not verified against the DNA. TRBV21-1 is an annotated pseudogene. The CDR3 consists of 18 residues. CDR3 protein: CASSKGDRGIYSNQPQHF. DNA of the CDR3: TGTGCCAGCAGCAAAGGGGACAGGGGAATCTATAGCAATCAGCCCCAGCATTTT.

This clone came up many times. V is TRBV28 and J is TRBJ2-3; perhaps TRBD2 as D (5 bases). CDR3 length equals 14 residues. Trimming stripped 3 bases from V and 1 base from J, with 8 bases between. CDR1 and CDR2 (germline): MDHEN, SYDVKM. The CDR3 DNA follows: TGTGCCAGCAGTTTCCTTAGCGGCACAGATACGCAGTATTTT. Translated, it gives CASSFLSGTDTQYF. Supplemented by reference TRBV28 and TRBJ2-3, the full variable domain reads DVKVTQSSRYLVKRTGEKVFLECVQDMDHENMFWYRQDPGLGLRLIYFSYDVKMKEKGDIPEGYSVSREKKERFSLILESASTNQTSMYLCASSFLSGTDTQYFGPGTRLTVL.

The chain combines TRBV27 with TRBJ2-3, with 8 bases matching TRBD2. Germline V CDR1 and CDR2: MNHEY, SMNVEV (reference sequence). With 6 bases clipped from V and 5 bases from J, the junction kept 7 bases outside the gene matches. The CDR3 has 14 amino acids. The CDR3 loop reads CASSLAGGGDTQYF. The CDR3 DNA reads TGTGCCAGCAGCTTGGCGGGGGGAGGAGATACGCAGTATTTT.